This T cell receptor (beta chain) was recorded in a study of blood T cell repertoires in COVID-19. Turning to the study itself: Samples of COVID-19 (acute and convalescent) were obtained from the United States, Italy and Spain. PBMCs, B-cell-depleted T cells, or T cells were the source of the cDNA or gDNA that made up the material.

This CDR3 comprises 14 residues. V lost 3 bases to trimming and J lost 4 bases, with 13 bases between them. Germline V lookup: CDR1 SGDLS, CDR2 YYNGEE. Here immunoSEQ multiplex PCR was the method, and the copy in TCRdb shows in-frame clones only, minus some. Here the sample spans around 200,000 clones, 80% being singletons. The rearrangement uses TRBV9 and TRBJ2-5; D is perhaps TRBD1 (6 bases). The clonotype comes from a woman between 35 and 50 years old with acute COVID-19. The specimen sequenced was PBMCs or T cells enriched from blood (not recorded which). CDR3 coding DNA: TGTGCCAGCAGCGCCCTCAGGGGTGGAGAGACCCAGTACTTC. Its translation is CASSALRGGETQYF.